This T cell receptor (beta chain) was captured by sequencing in a study of CD8 T cells in Susac syndrome. The CD8+ and CD4+ T cells were negatively isolated, with the TEMRA cells enriched by FACS. The CDR3 loop spans 18 amino acids. The V gene's germline CDR1 is GTSNPN and CDR2 SVGIG (reference sequence). J gave up 1 base and V 3 bases, and 13 bases lay outside the gene matches. cDNA came from around 0.54 to 1 ug RNA primed by random hexamers. Amplification of TCR beta CDR3 used immunoSEQ multiplex PCR across 54 Vbeta and 13 Jbeta. TCRdb re-derived calls from the immunoSEQ multiplex PCR reads in MiXCR, one entry per CDR3 protein. The table has approximately 70,000 distinct CDR3 sequences, 94% seen once.

The chain links TRBV30 to TRBJ2-1, with 9 nucleotides matching TRBD1. The sequenced sample was CD8+ T cells from PBMCs. The TCR comes from a human donor with multiple sclerosis. Here the CDR3 reads CAWSPGGTGIYSYNEQFF. The CDR3 DNA follows: TGTGCCTGGAGCCCTGGTGGGACAGGGATTTATTCCTACAATGAGCAGTTCTTC.